Listed below are T cell receptor beta chains from one sample, sequenced in a study of patients and donors after allogeneic stem cell transplantation. Using its own MiXCR run on the RT-PCR reads, TCRdb lists one record per CDR3 protein. The sample lists hundreds of thousands of distinct CDR3 sequences, roughly 17% occurring once. Sequencing was performed on blood, either unsorted or a sorted T cell fraction (not recorded which). These receptors were taken from a human donor who was either an allogeneic HSCT recipient or a stem cell or donor lymphocyte infusion donor (not recorded which). It is not recorded whose cells these are; they may come from a transplant donor. CDR3s include the opening cysteine and the closing phenylalanine or tryptophan. D genes are given only for firm matches. Expanded clones are given a class, and other clones once, few, many or no size at all.

V	J	size	D	DNA	CDR3
TRBV7-9	TRBJ2-1	.	.	TGTGCCAGCGTCGAGGCCAATGAGCAGTTCTTC	CASVEANEQFF
TRBV15	TRBJ1-1	many	.	TGTGCCACCAGCAGAGATAGGGCAGGCACTGAAGCTTTCTTT	CATSRDRAGTEAFF
TRBV12-3/TRBV12-4	TRBJ2-3	many	TRBD2	TGTGCCAGCAGCCCCGACCGTCTAGCGGGAGAAGCAGATACGCAGTATTTT	CASSPDRLAGEADTQYF
TRBV10-3	TRBJ2-1	many	TRBD1	TGTGCCATCTATGACAGGGGGGTGAACAATGAGCAGTTCTTC	CAIYDRGVNNEQFF
TRBV6-5	TRBJ2-1	many	TRBD2	TGTGCCAGCAGTTACCGGTTTATTGGTAGCGGGGGTTACAATGAGCAGTTCTTC	CASSYRFIGSGGYNEQFF
TRBV7-3	TRBJ2-1	.	.	TGTGCCAGCAGCTCTGCGACAGCAAATGAGCAGTTCTTC	CASSSATANEQFF
TRBV5-6	TRBJ2-7	few	TRBD1	TGTGCCAGCAGCTTGGGGGCAGGGGGTGACTACGAGCAGTACTTC	CASSLGAGGDYEQYF
TRBV20-1	TRBJ2-3	many	TRBD2	TGCAGTGCCAGACGGGACGGGGGGAGGAGGGATACGCAGTATTTT	CSARRDGGRRDTQYF
TRBV11-1	TRBJ1-1	many	.	TGTGCCAGCAGCTTAAAGGGAAGTACTGAAGCTTTCTTT	CASSLKGSTEAFF
TRBV20-1	TRBJ2-2	.	.	TGCAGTGCCCCATTTCCAGGGGGGTACACCGGGGAGCTGTTTTTT	CSAPFPGGYTGELFF
TRBV6-2/TRBV6-3	TRBJ1-2	.	.	TGTGCCAGCATGAGGGGTTTGATGGGCTACACCTTC	CASMRGLMGYTF
TRBV4-3	TRBJ1-1	few	TRBD1	TGCGCCAGCAGCCAAGAAATACAGGGGACCGACACTGAAGCTTTCTTT	CASSQEIQGTDTEAFF
TRBV5-1	TRBJ2-7	.	.	TGCGCCAGCAGCTTAGGATGGAGTAAGAGCTCCTACGAGCAGTACTTC	CASSLGWSKSSYEQYF
TRBV7-9	TRBJ1-2	few	.	TGTGCCAGCAGCTTCTGGGTTTTTGGCTATGGCTACACCTTC	CASSFWVFGYGYTF
TRBV20-1	TRBJ2-1	.	.	TGCAGTGCCACTTCGTCAACAGGGTACTACAATGAGCAGTTCTTC	CSATSSTGYYNEQFF
TRBV6-1	TRBJ1-2	few	.	TGTGCCAGCAGTGAATTCCAGGTTGGCTATGGCTACACCTTC	CASSEFQVGYGYTF
TRBV20-1	TRBJ2-5	few	.	TGCAGTGCTAGACCCCGAGGGGGTCCAGAGACCCAGTACTTC	CSARPRGGPETQYF
TRBV24-1	TRBJ1-5	few	.	TGTGCCACCAGTGAGGCTAATAAGAAGCCCCAGCATTTT	CATSEANKKPQHF
TRBV6-1	TRBJ1-2	few	TRBD1	TGTGCCAGCAGTATCGGCAGGGGGCGCGTGGACTATGGCTACACCTTC	CASSIGRGRVDYGYTF
TRBV20-1	TRBJ1-1	.	TRBD1	TGCAGTGCTAACCGGGACAGGGGGCTTGAAGCTTTCTTT	CSANRDRGLEAFF